This entry lists 2 T cell receptor beta chains sequenced from one sample in a study of T cells in Graves' hyperthyroidism and ophthalmopathy. There were TCR beta CDR3 regions amplified from RNA transcripts. Primed by the HTBI set, a first-round RT-PCR was run on the TCR CDR3. MiXCR, applied by TCRdb to the multiplex PCR reads, yields one record per CDR3 protein. Among around 700,000 distinct CDR3 sequences listed, about 35% were seen once. Input material: blood. The origin of the receptors is a woman in her 40s with Graves' hyperthyroidism.

This clonotype is a singleton in its sample. This CDR3 fails to terminate in the conserved phenylalanine or tryptophan, so it likely reflects a read error. The chain joins TRBV9 to TRBJ1-1; 8 bases are a match to TRBD1. Germline loops: CDR1 SGDLS, CDR2 YYNGEE. The J segment lost 2 bases and the V segment lost 0 bases, leaving 12 bases of the junction unmatched. The CDR3 consists of 18 residues. CDR3 nucleotide sequence: TGTGCCAGCAGCGTAGCCCCCGGGACAGGCAACTTAAACACTGAAGCTTTCTCT. Translated: CASSVAPGTGNLNTEAFS.

This chain connects TRBV7-8 to TRBJ2-7; D perhaps matches TRBD1 (5 bases). V lost 7 bases to trimming and J lost 7 bases, with 17 bases between them. Looked up from germline, CDR1 is SGHVS and CDR2 is FQNEAQ. The CDR3 loop spans 13 amino acids. Written as DNA, the CDR3 is TGTGCCAGCATGGGCTCTGGGGCTGGGGAGCAGTACTTC. This gives the protein CASMGSGAGEQYF.